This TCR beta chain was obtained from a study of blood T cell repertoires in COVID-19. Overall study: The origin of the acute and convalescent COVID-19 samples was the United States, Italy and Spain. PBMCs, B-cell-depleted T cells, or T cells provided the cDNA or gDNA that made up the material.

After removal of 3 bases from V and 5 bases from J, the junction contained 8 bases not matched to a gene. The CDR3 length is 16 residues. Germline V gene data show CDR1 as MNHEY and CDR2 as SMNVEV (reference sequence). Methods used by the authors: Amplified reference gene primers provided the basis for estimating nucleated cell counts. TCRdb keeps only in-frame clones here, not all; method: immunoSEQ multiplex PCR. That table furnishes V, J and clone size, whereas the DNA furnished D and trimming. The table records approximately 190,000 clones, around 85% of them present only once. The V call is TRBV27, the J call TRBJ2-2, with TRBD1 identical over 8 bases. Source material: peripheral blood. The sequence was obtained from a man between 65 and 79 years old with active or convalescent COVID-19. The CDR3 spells CASSFDRGMITGELFF. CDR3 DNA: TGTGCCAGCAGTTTCGACAGGGGAATGATTACCGGGGAGCTGTTTTTT.